The next 2 T cell receptor beta chains were all read from a single sample in a study of beta chain features in type 1 diabetes. Study findings and constraints: Across all four CD4+ subsets, people with type 1 diabetes showed modestly shorter TCRB CDR3s.

Expressed TCRB transcripts were sequenced because the entire RNA isolate underwent reverse transcription. Measured with immunoSEQ multiplex PCR; TCRdb has only the in-frame clones, and not every one. The sample has 200,000 to 250,000 clones, more than 11% seen once. These TCRs' antigens remain unknown. Sequenced: naive CD4+ T cells from blood. The receptors stem from a man aged 25-45 years with type 1 diabetes.

This chain joins TRBV5-1 and TRBJ1-5; 9 bases are shared with TRBD1. The CDR3 length is 16 residues. The germline gives CDR1 SGHRS, CDR2 YFSETQ. Germline trimming cut 0 bases from V and 6 bases from J; bases unmatched to any gene: 7. For the CDR3, the DNA is TGCGCCAGCAGCTTGGAAGGGACAGGGAACGGTCAGCCCCAGCATTTT. Its protein product is CASSLEGTGNGQPQHF.

This clone was found a few times. The genes are TRBV7-9 and TRBJ1-2; TRBD1 matches 7 bases. V gave up 1 base and J gave up 7 bases; unmatched junction bases: 6. CDR3 size: 14 residues. Germline V gene data show CDR1 as SEHNR and CDR2 as FQNEAQ (reference sequence). CDR3 in DNA: TGTGCCAGCAGCTTAGAGGGGGCATCGACTGGCTACACCTTC. Translated: CASSLEGASTGYTF.